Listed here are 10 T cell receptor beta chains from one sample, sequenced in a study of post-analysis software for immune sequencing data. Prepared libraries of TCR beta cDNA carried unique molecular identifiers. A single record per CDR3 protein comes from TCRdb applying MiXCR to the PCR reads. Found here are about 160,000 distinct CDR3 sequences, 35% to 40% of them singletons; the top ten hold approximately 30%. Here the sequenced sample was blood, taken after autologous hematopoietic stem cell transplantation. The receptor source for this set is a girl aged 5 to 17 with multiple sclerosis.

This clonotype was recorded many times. In DNA, the CDR3 is TGCAGTGCACCAGCGGTTCTAGCGGGGTCCTACGAGCAGTACTTC. Protein: CSAPAVLAGSYEQYF. The rearrangement uses TRBV20-1 and TRBJ2-7; TRBD2 aligns across 9 bases. CDR1 and CDR2 (germline): DFQATT, SNEGSKA (reference sequence). The CDR3 length is 15 residues. Germline trimming cut 6 bases from V and 1 base from J; bases unmatched to any gene: 10.

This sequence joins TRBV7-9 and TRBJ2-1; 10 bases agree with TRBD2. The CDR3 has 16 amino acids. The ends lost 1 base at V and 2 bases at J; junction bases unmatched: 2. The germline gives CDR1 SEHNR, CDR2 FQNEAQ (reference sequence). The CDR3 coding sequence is TGTGCCAGCAGCTTAGATAGCGGGAGGACCTACAATGAGCAGTTCTTC. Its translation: CASSLDSGRTYNEQFF.

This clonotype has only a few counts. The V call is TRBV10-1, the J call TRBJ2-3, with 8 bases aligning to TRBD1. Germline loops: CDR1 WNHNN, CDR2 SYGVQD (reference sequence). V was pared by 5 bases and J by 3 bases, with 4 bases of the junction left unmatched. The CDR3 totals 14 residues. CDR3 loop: CASSPGQGTDTQYF. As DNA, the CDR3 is TGCGCCAGCAGTCCTGGACAGGGTACAGATACGCAGTATTTT.

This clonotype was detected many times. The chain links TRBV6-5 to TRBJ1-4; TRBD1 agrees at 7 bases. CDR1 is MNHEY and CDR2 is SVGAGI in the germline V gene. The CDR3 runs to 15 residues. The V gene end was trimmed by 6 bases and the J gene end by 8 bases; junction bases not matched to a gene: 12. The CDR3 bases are TGTGCCAGCAGACGACAGGGCCGCATTGAGGAAAAACTGTTTTTT. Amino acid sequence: CASRRQGRIEEKLFF.

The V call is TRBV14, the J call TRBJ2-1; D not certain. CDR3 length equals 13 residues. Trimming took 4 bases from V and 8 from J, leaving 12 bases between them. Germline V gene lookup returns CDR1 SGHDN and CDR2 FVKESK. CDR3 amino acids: CASSLLGPHEQFF. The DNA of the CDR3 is TGTGCCAGCAGCCTTCTAGGACCCCATGAGCAGTTCTTC.

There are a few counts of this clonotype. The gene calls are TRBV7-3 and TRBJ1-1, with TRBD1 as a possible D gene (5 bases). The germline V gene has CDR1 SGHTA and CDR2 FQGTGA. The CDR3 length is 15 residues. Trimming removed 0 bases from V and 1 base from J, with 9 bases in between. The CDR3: CASSLTGTENTEAFF. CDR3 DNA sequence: TGTGCCAGCAGCTTAACAGGGACGGAGAACACTGAAGCTTTCTTT.

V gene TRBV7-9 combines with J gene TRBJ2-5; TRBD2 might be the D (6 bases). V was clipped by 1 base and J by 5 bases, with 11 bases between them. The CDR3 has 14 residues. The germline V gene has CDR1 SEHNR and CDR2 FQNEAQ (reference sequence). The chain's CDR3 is CASSLEAGLETQYF. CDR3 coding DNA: TGTGCCAGCAGCTTAGAGGCGGGGCTGGAGACCCAGTACTTC. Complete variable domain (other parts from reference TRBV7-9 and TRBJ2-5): DTGVSQNPRHKITKRGQNVTFRCDPISEHNRLYWYRQTLGQGPEFLTYFQNEAQLEKSRLLSDRFSAERPKGSFSTLEIQRTEQGDSAMYLCASSLEAGLETQYFGPGTRLLVL.

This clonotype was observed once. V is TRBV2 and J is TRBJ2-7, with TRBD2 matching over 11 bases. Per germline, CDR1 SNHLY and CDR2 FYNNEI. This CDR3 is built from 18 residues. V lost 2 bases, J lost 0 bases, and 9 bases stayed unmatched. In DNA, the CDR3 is TGTGCCAGCAGTGAAATCCCCGGGACTAGCGGCAGCTCCTACGAGCAGTACTTC. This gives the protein CASSEIPGTSGSSYEQYF. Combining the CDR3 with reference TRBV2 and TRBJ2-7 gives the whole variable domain EPEVTQTPSHQVTQMGQEVILRCVPISNHLYFYWYRQILGQKVEFLVSFYNNEISEKSEIFDDQFSVERPDGSNFTLKIRSTKLEDSAMYFCASSEIPGTSGSSYEQYFGPGTRLTVT.

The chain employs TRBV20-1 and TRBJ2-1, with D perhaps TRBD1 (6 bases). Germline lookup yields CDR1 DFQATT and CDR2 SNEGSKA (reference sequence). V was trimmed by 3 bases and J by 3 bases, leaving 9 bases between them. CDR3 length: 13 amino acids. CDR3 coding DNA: TGCAGTGCTAGGAGGGGGAACTACAATGAGCAGTTCTTC. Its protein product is CSARRGNYNEQFF.

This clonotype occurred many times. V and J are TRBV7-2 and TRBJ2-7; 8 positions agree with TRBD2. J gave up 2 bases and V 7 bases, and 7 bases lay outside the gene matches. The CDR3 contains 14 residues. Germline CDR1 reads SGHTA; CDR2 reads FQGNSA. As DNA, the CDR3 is TGTGCCAGCAAGACAGCGGGAGCCGCCTACGAGCAGTACTTC. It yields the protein CASKTAGAAYEQYF.